These T cell receptor beta chains were read from a single sample in a study of blood T cell repertoires in COVID-19. Libraries were prepared by immunoSEQ multiplex PCR; TCRdb keeps only in-frame clonotypes and omits some of them. Among fewer than 200,000 clones, 89% were seen once, and the ten largest hold 1.5% to 2%. Sequenced: peripheral blood. The receptors come from a man younger than 35 who had recovered from COVID-19. The CDR3 runs from the conserved cysteine through the conserved F or W. D genes are given only for firm matches. Part of the rows lack a size; the others show once, few, many or a class for expanded clones.

cdr3_aa | cdr3_nt | clone_size | j_call | d_call | v_call
CARPLNAGSSYEQYF | TGCGCCAGGCCCTTAAACGCCGGTAGCTCCTACGAGCAGTACTTC | - | TRBJ2-7 | - | TRBV23-1
CASSQVIAGRTDTQYF | TGTGCCAGCAGCCAAGTTATAGCGGGAAGGACAGATACGCAGTATTTT | - | TRBJ2-3 | TRBD2 | TRBV3-1/TRBV3-2
CASSEGSPGELFF | TGTGCCAGCAGCGAGGGGTCCCCCGGGGAGCTGTTTTTT | few | TRBJ2-2 | - | TRBV9
CASSPYSSRNSPLHF | TGTGCCAGCAGCCCATACTCGTCCAGGAATTCACCCCTCCACTTT | - | TRBJ1-6 | - | TRBV6-5
CASPGGANVLTF | TGTGCCAGCCCGGGAGGGGCCAACGTCCTGACTTTC | - | TRBJ2-6 | - | TRBV7-9
CASMTDSESPLHF | TGTGCCAGCATGACAGACAGCGAGTCACCCCTCCACTTT | few | TRBJ1-6 | - | TRBV2
CASSLTAFNEKLFF | TGTGCCAGCAGTTTGACAGCATTTAATGAAAAACTGTTTTTT | - | TRBJ1-4 | - | TRBV27
CASSTGAGYADTQYF | TGTGCCAGTAGTACAGGGGCAGGGTATGCAGATACGCAGTATTTT | once | TRBJ2-3 | - | TRBV19
CAIKEGGGDTQYF | TGTGCCATCAAAGAAGGCGGAGGAGATACGCAGTATTTT | - | TRBJ2-3 | - | TRBV10-3
CASSARRDRGTGELFF | TGTGCCAGCAGCGCCAGGCGCGACAGGGGGACCGGGGAGCTGTTTTTT | - | TRBJ2-2 | TRBD1 | TRBV11-2
CASSSSHSDTF | TGTGCCAGCAGCTCATCCCACTCTGACACCTTC | - | TRBJ1-2 | - | TRBV5-6
CASSLSSGDYYYEQYF | TGTGCCAGCAGTTTATCGTCAGGGGATTATTACTACGAGCAGTACTTC | - | TRBJ2-7 | - | TRBV27
CATSRGQGRKNEKLFF | TGTGCCACCAGCAGAGGTCAGGGTAGGAAGAATGAAAAACTGTTTTTT | - | TRBJ1-4 | - | TRBV15
CASSHRQGGETQYF | TGCGCCAGCAGCCACCGACAGGGCGGAGAGACCCAGTACTTC | - | TRBJ2-5 | TRBD1 | TRBV4-1
CASSIGGGGLEQFF | TGTGCCAGTAGTATAGGGGGAGGGGGGTTGGAGCAGTTCTTC | - | TRBJ2-1 | - | TRBV19
CASSPSLTTIGYTF | TGCGCCAGCAGCCCTAGCTTAACGACAATAGGCTACACCTTC | - | TRBJ1-2 | - | TRBV4-3
CASSRTVSSSYNEQFF | TGTGCCAGCAGTCGGACTGTTTCAAGCTCCTACAATGAGCAGTTCTTC | - | TRBJ2-1 | - | TRBV7-3
CASSFSTGGRETQYF | TGTGCTAGCAGCTTCAGCACAGGGGGGAGGGAGACCCAGTACTTC | - | TRBJ2-5 | TRBD1 | TRBV7-7
CASSQSGDDIQYF | TGTGCCAGCAGCCAATCAGGGGACGACATTCAGTACTTC | - | TRBJ2-4 | - | TRBV3-1/TRBV3-2
CASSLEWRDRGRTEAFF | TGTGCCAGCAGCTTGGAGTGGAGGGACAGGGGGCGCACTGAAGCTTTCTTT | - | TRBJ1-1 | TRBD1 | TRBV5-6
CASSVDGLAGFEQFF | TGTGCCAGCAGCGTAGATGGGCTAGCGGGCTTTGAGCAGTTCTTC | once | TRBJ2-1 | TRBD2 | TRBV9
CASRGTGVDTQYF | TGTGCCAGCAGAGGGACAGGGGTAGATACGCAGTATTTT | - | TRBJ2-3 | TRBD1 | TRBV25-1
CASSQDRAGSYNEQFF | TGCGCCAGCAGCCAAGATCGAGCCGGCTCCTACAATGAGCAGTTCTTC | - | TRBJ2-1 | - | TRBV4-3
CASSLESSGNLVRTQYF | TGTGCCAGCAGCTTGGAATCATCAGGGAATCTAGTGAGGACCCAGTACTTC | - | TRBJ2-5 | - | TRBV5-6
CASSPRTGTGFQKLFF | TGTGCCAGCAGCCCCAGGACCGGGACAGGGTTTCAAAAACTGTTTTTT | - | TRBJ1-4 | TRBD1 | TRBV3-1/TRBV3-2
CASSMDRGSGEQYF | TGTGCCAGCAGTATGGACAGGGGGAGCGGCGAGCAGTACTTC | - | TRBJ2-7 | TRBD1 | TRBV27
CASSRGGNTEAFF | TGTGCCAGCAGCAGGGGGGGGAACACTGAAGCTTTCTTT | - | TRBJ1-1 | TRBD1 | TRBV6-2/TRBV6-3
CASGLPTGTDSSNEQFF | TGTGCTAGTGGTTTGCCCACAGGGACAGACAGCAGCAATGAGCAGTTCTTC | medium-sized | TRBJ2-1 | TRBD1 | TRBV12-5
CASSLGLQIPTFTEAFF | TGTGCCAGCAGCTTAGGACTCCAGATCCCTACTTTTACTGAAGCTTTCTTT | - | TRBJ1-1 | - | TRBV5-4
CASSLDKGTRAYNEQFF | TGTGCCAGCAGCCTAGATAAAGGGACTAGGGCCTACAATGAGCAGTTCTTC | - | TRBJ2-1 | TRBD2 | TRBV5-4
CASSEWETSEETQYF | TGCGCCAGCAGTGAGTGGGAGACTAGCGAAGAGACCCAGTACTTC | - | TRBJ2-5 | TRBD2 | TRBV10-1
CASSLGTGGNTIYF | TGCGCCAGCAGCTTGGGGACAGGGGGAAACACCATATATTTT | - | TRBJ1-3 | TRBD1 | TRBV5-1
CAWTRFDRVNTEAFF | TGTGCCTGGACCCGATTCGACAGAGTGAACACTGAAGCTTTCTTT | - | TRBJ1-1 | - | TRBV30
CAKLTGGPRQPQHF | TGCGCCAAACTAACAGGGGGCCCCCGTCAGCCCCAGCATTTT | - | TRBJ1-5 | TRBD1 | TRBV23-1
CASSVGLAGFLYEQYF | TGTGCCAGCAGCGTAGGACTAGCGGGTTTTCTCTACGAGCAGTACTTC | - | TRBJ2-7 | TRBD2 | TRBV9
CATGGSSYNEQFF | TGTGCCACGGGCGGGAGCTCCTACAATGAGCAGTTCTTC | few | TRBJ2-1 | TRBD2 | TRBV15
CASSEGQGRSPLHF | TGTGCCAGCAGTGAGGGACAGGGCCGTAGTCCCCTCCACTTT | few | TRBJ1-6 | TRBD1 | TRBV6-1
CASSPEGRRGNEQFF | TGTGCCAGCAGTCCCGAGGGACGGAGGGGCAATGAGCAGTTCTTC | - | TRBJ2-1 | - | TRBV4-2
CASSRSVDLTSEQYF | TGTGCCAGCAGTCGATCGGTTGATCTTACTAGCGAGCAGTACTTC | - | TRBJ2-7 | - | TRBV6-2/TRBV6-3
CASSTSLAGVREQYF | TGTGCCAGTAGTACCTCACTAGCGGGAGTTCGGGAGCAGTACTTC | - | TRBJ2-7 | TRBD2 | TRBV19
CASSQDRLVEAEAFF | TGTGCCAGCAGCCAAGATCGTTTAGTAGAGGCTGAAGCTTTCTTT | once | TRBJ1-1 | - | TRBV3-1/TRBV3-2
CASSQLAGAYEQYF | TGCGCCAGCAGCCAACTAGCGGGAGCCTACGAGCAGTACTTC | - | TRBJ2-7 | TRBD2 | TRBV4-1
CASSFSPAGQGDSPLHF | TGTGCCAGCAGCTTTTCACCTGCAGGACAGGGGGATTCACCCCTCCACTTT | - | TRBJ1-6 | TRBD1 | TRBV7-2
CASSQDPSTTGLTYEQYF | TGCGCCAGCAGCCAAGACCCTAGTACCACGGGACTAACTTACGAGCAGTACTTC | - | TRBJ2-7 | TRBD2 | TRBV4-3
CASSFTQGDIQYF | TGTGCCAGCAGCTTTACGCAGGGGGACATTCAGTACTTC | - | TRBJ2-4 | TRBD1 | TRBV11-2
CASSADGGPNTEAFF | TGTGCCAGCAGTGCCGACGGAGGGCCGAACACTGAAGCTTTCTTT | - | TRBJ1-1 | - | TRBV25-1
CASSEASRQMLYGYTF | TGTGCCAGCAGTGAAGCTAGCCGGCAGATGCTCTATGGCTACACCTTC | - | TRBJ1-2 | - | TRBV6-1
CASSRGAKAGEQYF | TGTGCCAGCAGTCGGGGGGCTAAGGCAGGGGAGCAGTACTTC | - | TRBJ2-7 | - | TRBV27
CASSLREGSNQPQHF | TGTGCCAGCAGCTTGAGGGAGGGGAGCAATCAGCCCCAGCATTTT | - | TRBJ1-5 | - | TRBV5-6